Reported below is one T cell receptor beta chain. Produced via immunoSEQ multiplex PCR; TCRdb's table is partial and in-frame only. The sample contains a few hundred thousand clones, 80% to 90% of which appear only once. This CDR3 comprises 11 residues. Germline CDR1 SGHDT, CDR2 YYEEEE. V shed 2 bases and J shed 6 bases, with 5 bases lying between them. The sample comes from a study of blood T cell repertoires in COVID-19. This rearrangement joins TRBV5-6 to TRBJ1-2, with unresolved D. The receptor was derived from a woman younger than 35 in a cohort exposed to, infected with or recovered from COVID-19 (not recorded which). The sequenced material came from PBMCs or T cells enriched from blood (not recorded which). In nucleotides, the CDR3 is TGTGCCAGCAGCTTTCTCCATGGCTACACCTTC. Translating it yields CASSFLHGYTF.